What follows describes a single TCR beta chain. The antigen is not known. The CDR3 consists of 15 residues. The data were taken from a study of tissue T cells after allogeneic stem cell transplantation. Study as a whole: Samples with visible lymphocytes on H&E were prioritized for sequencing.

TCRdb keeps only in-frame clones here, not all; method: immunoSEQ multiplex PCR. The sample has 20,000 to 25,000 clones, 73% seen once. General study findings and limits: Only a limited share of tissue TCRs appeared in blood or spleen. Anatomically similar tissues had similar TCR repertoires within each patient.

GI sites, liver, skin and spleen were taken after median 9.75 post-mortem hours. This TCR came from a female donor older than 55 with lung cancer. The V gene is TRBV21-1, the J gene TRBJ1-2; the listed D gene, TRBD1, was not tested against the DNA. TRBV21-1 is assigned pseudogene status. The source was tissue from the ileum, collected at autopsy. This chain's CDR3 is CASSSGQRLNYGYTF. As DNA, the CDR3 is TGTGCCAGCTCATCGGGACAGCGCCTCAACTATGGCTACACCTTC.